This TCR beta chain stems from a study of blood T cell repertoires in COVID-19. The wider study: Spain, Italy and the United States supplied samples that represented acute and convalescent COVID-19. T cells, B-cell-depleted T cells, or PBMCs provided the cDNA or gDNA that served as material.

This CDR3 region has 17 residues. Trimming cost V 3 bases and J 2 bases, with 20 bases left between them. CDR1 is SEHNR and CDR2 is FQNEAQ in the germline V gene (reference sequence). Authors' processing steps: Cell counts per sample came from amplifying reference gene primers. Libraries were prepared by immunoSEQ multiplex PCR; TCRdb keeps only in-frame clonotypes and omits some of them. D and trimming were read from the DNA, whereas the V and J calls and clone size are those reported in that table. The sample lists a few hundred thousand clones; about 83% were seen once. This chain joins TRBV7-9 and TRBJ2-7; D is perhaps TRBD1 (5 bases). This TCR derives from a woman in her forties or fifties with acute or convalescent COVID-19. The specimen was peripheral blood. The CDR3 coding sequence is TGTGCCAGCAGCTTGATTCGTAGGTCAGGGATTGCCTACGAGCAGTACTTC. This sequence encodes CASSLIRRSGIAYEQYF.